The clone carrying this T cell receptor (beta chain) showed up many times. Its target is unknown. Each CDR3 protein gets one entry after TCRdb re-called the 5' RACE reads with MiXCR. The sample has fewer than 400,000 distinct CDR3 sequences; less than 10% are singletons. This CDR3 spans 14 amino acids. The V end lost 5 bases, the J end lost 6 bases, and 13 bases lay between the germline ends. Germline V CDR1 and CDR2: SGHTA, FQGNSA. The source of the sample is a study of CD8 T cells in ankylosing spondylitis. Findings and caveats of the study: Blood of patients with ankylosing spondylitis appeared to be characterized by a TCR beta motif of several highly homologous variants.

The sample comprised blood, either unsorted or a sorted T cell fraction (not recorded which). The rearrangement joins TRBV7-2 to TRBJ2-2, with D perhaps given as TRBD1 or TRBD2 (6 bases each). The TCR was taken from a male donor with ankylosing spondylitis. In DNA, the CDR3 is TGTGCCAGCAGCCCCCAAGGGGGGCCCGGGGAGCTGTTTTTT. It yields the protein CASSPQGGPGELFF.